The sequence of this T cell receptor (beta chain) was determined in a study of radiotherapy plus CTLA-4 blockade in lung cancer. Regarding this clone: Its specificity is not known.

The repertoire was sequenced with immunoSEQ multiplex PCR; TCRdb's copy has only in-frame clones and lacks some. The sample shows 55,000 to 80,000 clones, 87% of them seen only once. J lost 8 bases, V lost 0 bases, and 7 bases had no gene match. Germline CDR1 is LGHNA and CDR2 is YNFKEQ. The CDR3 is made up of 15 amino acids. Each patient with chemo-refractory metastatic non-small-cell lung cancer was treated with focal radiation plus CTLA-4 blockade using ipilimumab. Study findings and constraints: Following radiotherapy plus ipilimumab, tumor-derived TCR clones expanded in the blood.

This specimen was peripheral blood, taken from a patient treated with radiotherapy plus ipilimumab. This clonotype was sampled from a human donor with non-small cell lung cancer that progressed on radiotherapy plus ipilimumab. The gene calls are TRBV4-2 and TRBJ2-1; TRBD2 matches 7 bases. The CDR3 loop reads CASSQDPVAGDEQFF. The CDR3 DNA sequence: TGTGCCAGCAGCCAAGATCCCGTGGCGGGAGATGAGCAGTTCTTC.